This is a list of T cell receptor beta chains from one sample in a study of cytomegalovirus exposure and HLA in healthy donors. Assay: immunoSEQ multiplex PCR; the TCRdb copy retains only in-frame clones and omits some. Its table records some 75,000 clones. Source material: PBMCs. Every receptor here comes from a boy aged 5-17 years in good health and CMV-seronegative. Both conserved end residues are part of each CDR3.

CDR3aa,v_gene,j_gene
CASSPPREAAEAFF,TRBV28,TRBJ1-1
CASSEMFMNTEAFF,TRBV6-1,TRBJ1-1
CASSLVGQGLGYTF,TRBV7-9,TRBJ1-2
CAWTNVVTEAFF,TRBV30,TRBJ1-1
CASVTGEGSYGYTF,TRBV19,TRBJ1-2
CAISYDRQNTEAFF,TRBV10-3,TRBJ1-1
CSVEEVWDRNTEAFF,TRBV29-1,TRBJ1-1
CASSHDGQWSEAFF,TRBV4-1,TRBJ1-1
CASSYTPRSYEQYF,TRBV6-5,TRBJ2-7
CASRDRALPLYEQYF,TRBV6-1,TRBJ2-7
CASSQGQGANTGELFF,TRBV5-1,TRBJ2-2
CAWTYRGGYTF,TRBV30,TRBJ1-2
CASRQDRLANYGYTF,TRBV7-2,TRBJ1-2
CASRPRQGRSAFF,TRBV6-5,TRBJ1-1
CATSRAGQQTATMYTEAFF,TRBV15,TRBJ1-1
CASSGLAGGPDTQYF,TRBV6-1,TRBJ2-3
CASSLAGGTQETQYF,TRBV7-2,TRBJ2-5
CASSLTGDRPEYF,TRBV7-9,TRBJ2-7
CASSLSGTANTEAFF,TRBV5-1,TRBJ1-1
CASSGGNNEQFF,TRBV19,TRBJ2-1
CASSEGLTIYPLHF,TRBV6-1,TRBJ1-6
CASSPDRGLGGNQPQHF,TRBV4-1,TRBJ1-5
CASSYALAVGDTQYF,TRBV6-5,TRBJ2-3
CASSQGDRATTEAFF,TRBV4-1,TRBJ1-1
CASSISGVTDTQYF,TRBV19,TRBJ2-3
CASSKRQTFQETQYF,TRBV21-1,TRBJ2-5
CASRWEGKGNTIYF,TRBV7-2,TRBJ1-3
CASSSGAIGSGRETQYF,TRBV5-6,TRBJ2-5
CASSTSDSSTEAFF,TRBV18,TRBJ1-1
CASSYSGRDSPLHF,TRBV6-6,TRBJ1-6
CASSQLRNEQFF,TRBV14,TRBJ2-1
CASSLEAGTYLYEQYF,TRBV7-6,TRBJ2-7
CSVVGDRGQDGYTF,TRBV29-1,TRBJ1-2
CASSPGILGDEQYF,TRBV5-4,TRBJ2-7
CASSKWAGTEPYEQYF,TRBV21-1,TRBJ2-7
CAWDQGQGFYEQYF,TRBV30,TRBJ2-7
CASSPEGLIPEQYF,TRBV18,TRBJ2-7
CASSLWGTSGTDEQFF,TRBV27,TRBJ2-1
CASSFSRGPYTEAFF,TRBV6-5,TRBJ1-1
CASSTPGLPDTDTQYF,TRBV19,TRBJ2-3
CASSASPTETNTGELFF,TRBV7-2,TRBJ2-2
CASSQEGGAPGANVLTF,TRBV14,TRBJ2-6
CASSGLPPETQYF,TRBV25-1,TRBJ2-5
CASSLGQGAGHTQYF,TRBV5-4,TRBJ2-3
CASRLVATGNYGYTF,TRBV5-1,TRBJ1-2
CAWSTGHTKETQYF,TRBV30,TRBJ2-5
CASSYITGSPDEQYF,TRBV2,TRBJ2-7
CASSQGTPVGNEQFF,TRBV4-2,TRBJ2-1
CASSKTRDSNYGYTF,TRBV7-9,TRBJ1-2
CASSLGGGGVSGNTIYF,TRBV5-1,TRBJ1-3
CASSDAGRDNWGYTF,TRBV6-1,TRBJ1-2
CSVKYRGRTRVEQYF,TRBV29-1,TRBJ2-5
CASSERVAGGQETQYF,TRBV6-1,TRBJ2-5
CASSITGSYGYTF,TRBV5-6,TRBJ1-2
CASSRKRGTPYEQYF,TRBV19,TRBJ2-7